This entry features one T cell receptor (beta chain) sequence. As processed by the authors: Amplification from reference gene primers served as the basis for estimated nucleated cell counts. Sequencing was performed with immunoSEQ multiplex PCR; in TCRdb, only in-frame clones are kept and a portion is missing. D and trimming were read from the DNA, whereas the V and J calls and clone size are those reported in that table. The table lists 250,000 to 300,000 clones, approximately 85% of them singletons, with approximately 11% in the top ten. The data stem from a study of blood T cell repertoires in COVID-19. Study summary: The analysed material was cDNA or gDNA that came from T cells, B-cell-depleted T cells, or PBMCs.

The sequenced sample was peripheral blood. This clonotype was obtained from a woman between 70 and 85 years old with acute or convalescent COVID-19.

This CDR3 reads CASSPPYPTGETQYF. CDR3 coding DNA: TGTGCCAGCAGCCCACCTTACCCCACCGGGGAGACCCAGTACTTC. The rearrangement joins TRBV11-2 to TRBJ2-5; no clear D gene. From germline, CDR1 is SGHAT and CDR2 FQNNGV. The length of the CDR3 is 15 residues. V was trimmed by 5 bases and J by 5 bases, leaving 18 bases between them.